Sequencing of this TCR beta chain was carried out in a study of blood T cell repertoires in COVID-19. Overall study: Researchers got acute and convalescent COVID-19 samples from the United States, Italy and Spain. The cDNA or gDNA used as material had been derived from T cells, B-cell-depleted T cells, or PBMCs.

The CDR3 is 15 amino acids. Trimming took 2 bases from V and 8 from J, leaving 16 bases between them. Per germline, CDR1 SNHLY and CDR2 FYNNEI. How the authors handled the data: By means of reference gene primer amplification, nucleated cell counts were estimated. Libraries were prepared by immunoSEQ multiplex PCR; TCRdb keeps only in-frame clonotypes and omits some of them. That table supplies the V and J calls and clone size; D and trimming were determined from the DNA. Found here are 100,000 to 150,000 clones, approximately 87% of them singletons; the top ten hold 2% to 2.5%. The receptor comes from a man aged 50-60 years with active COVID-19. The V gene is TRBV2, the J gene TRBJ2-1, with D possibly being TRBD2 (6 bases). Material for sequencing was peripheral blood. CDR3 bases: TGTGCCAGCAGTGAATTTCGGACACCTAGCGATGAGCAGTTCTTC. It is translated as CASSEFRTPSDEQFF.